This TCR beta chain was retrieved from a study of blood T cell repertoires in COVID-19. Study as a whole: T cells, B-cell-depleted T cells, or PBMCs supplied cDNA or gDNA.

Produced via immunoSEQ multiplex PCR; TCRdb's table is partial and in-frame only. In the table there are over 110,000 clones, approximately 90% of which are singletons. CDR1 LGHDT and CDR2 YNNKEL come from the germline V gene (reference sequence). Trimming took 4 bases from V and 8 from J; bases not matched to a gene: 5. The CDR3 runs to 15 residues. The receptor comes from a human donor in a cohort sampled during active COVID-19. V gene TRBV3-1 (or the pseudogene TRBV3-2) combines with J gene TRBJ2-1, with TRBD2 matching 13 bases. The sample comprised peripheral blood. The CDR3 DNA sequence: TGTGCCAGCAGCCGAACTAGCGGGGGGGTCTATGAGCAGTTCTTC. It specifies CASSRTSGGVYEQFF.